This TCR beta chain was profiled in a study of cytomegalovirus exposure and HLA in healthy donors (dated by TCRdb to the late 2010s). Background for the entire study: According to an earlier analysis of around 600 of the donors, some 180 million T cells yielded 117 million unique TCR beta sequences and 276 Gb of sequence data. Around 320 gigabases of sequencing data and 78 million or so unique TCR sequences were included in an early release covering roughly 700 HLA-typed donors. Of the 300 to 500 genotyped donors, 75% to 85% were placed in the genetic ancestry cluster associated with self-reported Caucasian donors. The aim of the study was to test whether cataloging public T cell receptors could identify signatures of past pathogen exposure. The study used immunosequencing to profile the T cell repertoires of approximately 650 subjects and linked those repertoires to cytomegalovirus serostatus. Besides the first cohort of roughly 660 subjects, a separate validation cohort made up of over a hundred different subjects was used. The study combined high-throughput TCR immunosequencing, statistical association of individual TCRs with disease status, and machine learning to predict cytomegalovirus infection status. To study patterns of TCR occurrence, a later analysis re-analyzed previously published TCR beta repertoires from just over 650 donors and added high-resolution HLA genotyping. In the later analysis, no new phenotypic data were used to find candidate immune exposures; instead, reliance was placed on TCR beta sequences and their occurrence across donors. In an earlier analysis of around 540 of the donors, high-throughput TCR beta sequencing was used to judge whether each TCR beta V gene segment behaved as functional or pseudogenic. Donor age, sex, ethnicity and CMV serostatus were collected together with the repertoire data. Genome-wide SNP genotypes for about 65% of the roughly 670 donors were used in a later genetic analysis, which treated that subset as a discovery cohort. Every discovery cohort repertoire had been produced on one sequencing platform. Both class I and class II loci were covered by HLA typing, at four-digit resolution. Typing coverage varied by locus: 629-630 donors for A, B, C, DRB1 and DQB1; roughly 510 for DQA1; around 570 for DPA1; approximately 470 for DPB1. Four or five DR-DQ haplotypes were treated as single units for association and clustering because of strong linkage in the cohort. Among some 400 genotyped donors of the cohort, an average of approximately 240,000 unique TCR beta nucleotide sequences were sequenced per donor, approximately 20% of them non-productive. Study-wide conclusions, independent of this receptor: According to the authors, the approach could potentially be generalized to other disease states and immunological phenotypes. In a later analysis, HLA-associated TCR beta chains were found to be more clonally expanded and to have lower generation probabilities than equally common non-associated chains. A later analysis found that most CMV-associated TCR beta chains appeared HLA-restricted, with HLA associations seemingly driven largely by CMV exposure. Across donors, most TCR sequences were observed very rarely, whereas some public TCRs were present in many individuals. Because counts were too low, approximately 15 rarely observed V segments, including chromosome 9 orphons, were excluded from the earlier analysis of 587 of the donors. A later analysis reported that several top co-occurrence clusters appeared linked to parvovirus B19, influenza, CMV and Epstein-Barr virus. Cytomegalovirus status was reported to be diagnosed by the classifier with high specificity and sensitivity in both the original and validation cohorts. The cohort was sequenced for TCR beta chains only, and without alpha or paired-chain data the features that could be detected were limited. Compared with the 666-donor mean, donors in an Asian-associated ancestry cluster had fewer N-insertions in productive TCRs, according to a later genetic analysis. A further reported finding was that TCR beta sequences accurately predicted the HLA-A and HLA-B alleles for most subjects in the first cohort. Because some donors lacked HLA typing at each locus, the association tests relied only on the typed subset. Assigning TCR associations to individual alleles was difficult when HLA alleles, especially DR and DQ, strongly co-occurred. The 87-base-pair reads could not distinguish some IMGT-functional V segments, including TRBV6-2 and TRBV6-3, so those segments were excluded. Sequencing depth was assumed to be roughly uniform across donors in the presence/absence analyses, though that assumption may not hold. A total of fewer than 200 TCR beta chains were listed by the study as associated with cytomegalovirus. A group of highly shared sequence variants was considered likely to be a technical artifact of the sequencing pipeline. A few of the identified cytomegalovirus-associated TCR beta chains were confirmed in vitro to be specific for cytomegalovirus antigens. Correlated functional status among segregating V segments might be attributable to linkage disequilibrium, but an unknown experimental factor could not be ruled out. At a false discovery rate of 0.05, a later analysis linked fewer than 20,000 TCR beta sequences to specific HLA alleles. An earlier analysis of 587 of the donors showed that most TCR beta V segments appeared in productive rearrangements either about 87% or about 30% of the time, which broadly matched IMGT annotations. In a later analysis, TCR association rates were found to vary across HLA loci, with the most associated TCRs seen for DRB1 alleles and the fewest for HLA-C alleles. V-gene and J-gene trimming of TCR beta chains was associated with a missense DCLRE1C variant in a later genetic analysis, and the association was replicated in an independent cohort. Immune exposure information for the cohort was limited to CMV serostatus.

As to this clone: Which antigen it targets is not known. Base-call qualities are not available, and no considerably larger clone is one nucleotide away.

The cohort comprised several hundred healthy bone marrow donors. At the time of sampling, every cohort member was nominally healthy, though immune exposures that went unrecorded were likely present. The donor was CMV seropositive and belonged to the group of over 250 seropositive cohort members. A peripheral blood sample was provided by each donor, and peripheral blood mononuclear cells were used for TCR beta sequencing. The Qiagen DNeasy Blood Extraction Kit was used to extract genomic DNA from the blood cell samples. V loses 3 bases of germline sequence and J loses 4 bases, and the interval between the two ends is 11 bases. The germline V gene (reference sequence) supplies CDR1 MNHEY and CDR2 SMNVEV. The CDR3 runs 14 residues from the cysteine to the phenylalanine. The only DNA kept is the CDR3, 42 bases in frame from the first base. To prepare the library, the immunoSEQ multiplex PCR assay was applied. For the multiplex PCR, a mixture combining 60 forward primers for TCR Vbeta segments and 13 reverse primers for TCR Jbeta segments was used. The CDR3 region of rearranged TCR beta genes was amplified from genomic DNA with a multiplex PCR assay. The Illumina HiSeq System was used to sequence the amplified TCR beta libraries as 87-base-pair reads. The paper's data handling went like this. Across the roughly 640 repertoires, a later analysis counted some 81 million unique TCR beta chains, approximately 10 million of which were shared by at least two donors. Raw reads were error-corrected and collapsed into unique sequences by a nearest-neighbor algorithm in which closely related sequences were merged to remove PCR and sequencing errors. Alignment of CDR3 sequences to IMGT reference sequences was used to assign V, D and J gene segments. For a sequence to be retained, a match of at least six nucleotides was required to both a V gene segment and a J gene segment. A rearrangement was called productive if the CDR3 had no stop codons and remained in frame with V and J, and every other rearrangement was called non-productive. Following IMGT convention, CDR3 was defined as the stretch from the second conserved V-encoded cysteine to the conserved J-encoded phenylalanine. In an earlier analysis of 500 to 650 of the donors, sequences lacking an unambiguous match to a single V gene segment were excluded. An earlier analysis of 550 to 650 of the donors classified V segments as functional when productive rearrangements were above 56.7% and as segregating when the standard deviation between donors was above 5%. A statistical classification framework was built for diagnosing cytomegalovirus status from the catalog of TCR beta chain sequences. A later analysis assigned V and J genes by comparing TCR nucleotide sequences with IMGT/GENE-DB human TR gene sequences. A later analysis assigned CDR3 sequences and most-parsimonious VDJ recombination scenarios with the TCRdist pipeline. In a later analysis, every TCR beta chain was defined by the combination of its CDR3 amino acid sequence and its V-gene family, and reads without a unique V-gene family were dropped. In a later analysis, some 600 highly shared, low-generation-probability nucleotide sequences were removed to address suspected cross-contamination and a sequencing artifact. In a later analysis, a clonal expansion index was calculated for each public chain from normalized within-repertoire ranks of inferred template counts. A later analysis computed generation probabilities with a VDJ recombination model fitted to out-of-frame rearrangements, and checked the results against IGoR. In a later analysis, hypergeometric tests were used to score TCR-TCR, TCR-HLA and TCR-CMV co-occurrence, with a repertoire-size bias correction applied to TCR pairs. To estimate false discovery rates, a later analysis permuted the HLA or CMV assignments 20 times. A later analysis grouped co-occurring TCRs with DBSCAN, adding TCRdist sequence similarity when clustering within HLA-allele-positive subsets. Co-occurrence clustering excluded repertoires with fewer than 30,000 or more than 120,000 public chains, plus five with anomalous nucleotide sharing. TCRdb mirrors the immuneACCESS table, restricted to in-frame sequences. Some clones are absent from its copies; in checked studies, under half trace to an unresolved V gene, and the reason for the others is unknown. V and J calls and clone size are given by that table; D and trimming were obtained from the DNA. The sample table contains 70,000 to 95,000 clones; only one count was recorded for less than 75% of them. The top ten constitute about 5% of the sample.

Sequencing was done on a sample of PBMCs. This receptor was taken from a woman aged 25 to 39 in good health and CMV-seropositive. This receptor chain uses TRBV27 and TRBJ2-3; a confident D gene designation cannot be given. The DNA is TGTGCCAGCAGTTTCCTAGGTCGAGCAGATACGCAGTATTTT. Its translation reads: CASSFLGRADTQYF.